This TCR beta chain was identified in a study of blood T cell repertoires in COVID-19. Overall study context: Collection of acute and convalescent COVID-19 samples took place in the United States, Italy and Spain. PBMCs, B-cell-depleted T cells, or T cells provided the cDNA or gDNA that made up the material.

Germline CDR1 KGHSH, CDR2 LQKENI. Unmatched junction bases numbered 1, after V lost 2 bases and J lost 1 base. The CDR3 totals 15 residues. Per the original data handling: By means of reference gene primer amplification, nucleated cell counts were estimated. The protocol was immunoSEQ multiplex PCR, while the TCRdb copy is restricted to in-frame clones and leaves out a portion. D and trimming were read from the DNA, whereas the V and J calls and clone size are those reported in that table. The sample lists about 280,000 clones, around 90% seen once, with 2% to 2.5% in the top ten. This sequence joins TRBV18 and TRBJ2-2, with 7 bases aligning to TRBD1. The origin of this receptor is a woman in her forties or fifties who had recovered from COVID-19. Sequencing was carried out using peripheral blood. The CDR3: CASSPGTVNTGELFF. CDR3 coding DNA: TGTGCCAGCTCACCAGGGACAGTGAACACCGGGGAGCTGTTTTTT.